This is a list of T cell receptor beta chains from one sample in a study of T cells and copy number aberrations in small-cell lung cancer. TCRdb's copy holds only in-frame clones and misses some; the assay was immunoSEQ multiplex PCR. The top ten clones hold 7.5% to 9% of a sample with approximately 150 clones, approximately 89% of them seen once. Source material: tumor tissue. These receptors were obtained from a man between 65 and 80 years old with small cell lung cancer. Both conserved end residues are part of each CDR3. D genes are given only for firm matches. The size of a clone is reported for some rows only, either as once, few or many, or as a class for expanded clones.

CDR3 DNA	CDR3 protein	V gene	J gene	clone size	D gene
TGCAGCGTTACCAGAGGAACACTCCTAGGCGAACAGTACTTC	CSVTRGTLLGEQYF	TRBV29-1	TRBJ2-7	-	-
TGCAGCGTTGAGAGGGACATTGGCTACACCTTC	CSVERDIGYTF	TRBV29-1	TRBJ1-2	few	-
TGTGCCACCAGCAGTGACCTCGGACAGAATCAGCCCCAGCATTTT	CATSSDLGQNQPQHF	TRBV15	TRBJ1-5	-	-
TGTGCCAGCAGTCTAGCGGGTGCAGATACGCAGTATTTT	CASSLAGADTQYF	TRBV6-6	TRBJ2-3	-	TRBD2
TGTGCCAGCAGCCCCCCACCCGGATACAATGAGCAGTTCTTC	CASSPPPGYNEQFF	TRBV7-3	TRBJ2-1	-	-
TGTGCCAGCAGCTTGTCGCTGTACACTGAAGCTTTCTTT	CASSLSLYTEAFF	TRBV11-3	TRBJ1-1	once	-
TGTGCCAGCAGCCCACCGGGACCGAGCTCCTACGAGCAGTACTTC	CASSPPGPSSYEQYF	TRBV28	TRBJ2-7	once	-
TGCAGCGTCGCCTCCGGGACACGAGAAGCTTTCTTT	CSVASGTREAFF	TRBV29-1	TRBJ1-1	-	-
TGTGCCTGGGGGAGAGGCGGGGAGCTGTTTTTT	CAWGRGGELFF	TRBV30	TRBJ2-2	-	-
TGTGCCAGCAGCGTGGCGGGAGGGTGGGGAGATACGCAGTATTTT	CASSVAGGWGDTQYF	TRBV5-6	TRBJ2-3	-	TRBD2
TGTGCCTCCCGGGACAGGGGAAGCACTGAAGCTTTCTTT	CASRDRGSTEAFF	TRBV19	TRBJ1-1	once	TRBD1
TGTGCTAGCAGCTCAGCGGGAGGCCCCCAAGAGACCCAGTACTTC	CASSSAGGPQETQYF	TRBV7-7	TRBJ2-5	-	TRBD2
TGTGCCACCAGCAGTGCAGGGGGCTCCACTGAAGCTTTCTTT	CATSSAGGSTEAFF	TRBV15	TRBJ1-1	-	TRBD1
TGTGCCAGCAGTGAAGAGGGCAGCATGAACACTGAAGCTTTCTTT	CASSEEGSMNTEAFF	TRBV2	TRBJ1-1	few	-
TGTGCCAGCAGCCCAAGCCGGGACAGAGATAATGAAAAACTGTTTTTT	CASSPSRDRDNEKLFF	TRBV7-6	TRBJ1-4	-	TRBD1
TGTGCCAGTAGTCTCTCCTCGACAGCTGGGGATGGCTACACCTTC	CASSLSSTAGDGYTF	TRBV19	TRBJ1-2	-	-
TGTGCCAGCAGTTTATTGGGGCCCAGGGGGTACGAGCAGTACTTC	CASSLLGPRGYEQYF	TRBV28	TRBJ2-7	-	TRBD1
TGTGCCAGCGGCACGGGAATGAGCAGTGAGCAGTACTTC	CASGTGMSSEQYF	TRBV11-3	TRBJ2-7	-	-
TGTGCCATCAGGTTAGCGGGAGGAGCAGATACGCAGTATTTT	CAIRLAGGADTQYF	TRBV10-3	TRBJ2-3	once	TRBD2